The source of this T cell receptor beta chain is a study of immune evolution from preneoplasia to lung adenocarcinoma. General observations from the study: Top clone frequencies peaked in normal lung, apparently declining through invasive adenocarcinoma.

This clone appeared once. Its antigen is currently unknown. Repertoires were generated with immunoSEQ multiplex PCR, while TCRdb's copy carries only in-frame clones and drops some. Among under 4,000 clones listed, almost 75% were seen once. Trimming took off 4 bases at V and 2 bases at J, with 9 bases between the two ends. Germline V CDR1 and CDR2: SGHRS, YFSETQ. The CDR3 is 13 amino acids. Resections took place in Japan or China from about 2014 to 2018. The clonotype was recovered from a person aged 60-80 years with lung adenocarcinoma. The rearrangement joins TRBV5-1 to TRBJ1-2, with D maybe TRBD1 (6 bases). The specimen was FFPE minimally invasive lung adenocarcinoma tissue. CDR3 in amino acids: CASSPGHNYGYTF. The CDR3 DNA follows: TGCGCCAGCAGCCCGGGACACAACTATGGCTACACCTTC.